These 24 T cell receptor beta chains were all obtained from the same sample, sequenced in a study of response to subunit inactivated influenza vaccine. TCRdb recomputed calls from the RT-PCR reads with MiXCR, one row per CDR3 protein. Of around 850,000 distinct CDR3 sequences listed, roughly 18% are singletons. This specimen was PBMCs from blood, taken less than 6 days after vaccination. These receptors were taken from a man aged 45-60 years who received an inactivated influenza vaccine.

This clonotype was seen at least ten times. The genes are TRBV12-3 or TRBV12-4 and TRBJ2-3; maybe TRBD2 (6 bases). The CDR3 sequence is 14 residues long. V lost 6 bases to trimming and J lost 0 bases, with 10 bases between them. The CDR3 loop reads CASRVGGSTDTQYF. CDR3 coding DNA: TGTGCCAGCAGGGTCGGGGGTAGCACAGATACGCAGTATTTT.

This clonotype turned up a few times. The CDR3 protein is CASSPQRAAIYGYTF. The DNA for the CDR3 is TGTGCCAGCAGCCCACAAAGGGCCGCGATCTATGGCTACACCTTC. The chain recombines TRBV12-3 or TRBV12-4 with TRBJ1-2, with D unresolved. V lost 6 bases to trimming and J lost 4 bases, with 18 bases between them. The CDR3 length is 15 residues.

The V and J genes are TRBV5-1 and TRBJ2-3; weak D call: TRBD2 (5 bases). This CDR3 contains 15 residues. The germline CDR1 and CDR2 sequences are SGHRS and YFSETQ. Trimming removed 2 bases at V and 11 bases at J, with 21 bases between. Written as DNA, the CDR3 is TGCGCCAGCAGCTTTATTCGAAACGACCTAGGGAGGCAGTATTTT. Its translation: CASSFIRNDLGRQYF. Drawing the rest from reference TRBV5-1 and TRBJ2-3, the complete variable domain is KAGVTQTPRYLIKTRGQQVTLSCSPISGHRSVSWYQQTPGQGLQFLFEYFSETQRNKGNFPGRFSGRQFSNSRSEMNVSTLELGDSALYLCASSFIRNDLGRQYFGPGTRLTVL.

This clonotype was picked up a small number of times. The CDR3 here is CASSWGGKYEQYF. CDR3 sequence (DNA): TGTGCCAGCAGCTGGGGGGGGAAGTACGAGCAGTACTTC. The chain recombines TRBV7-2 with TRBJ2-7; 7 nucleotides align to TRBD2. Germline V CDR1 and CDR2: SGHTA, FQGNSA. V lost 4 bases and J lost 4; bases outside the gene matches: 4. The CDR3 is 13 residues long.

This clonotype was counted only a few times. The V gene is TRBV20-1, the J gene TRBJ2-2; 9 bases are shared with TRBD1. V shed 6 bases and J 6 bases; nucleotides not matched to a gene: 5. Germline CDR1 reads DFQATT; CDR2 reads SNEGSKA (reference sequence). This CDR3 spans 13 amino acids. In DNA, the CDR3 is TGCAGTGCCCCTCGGACAGGGGCCGGGGAGCTGTTTTTT. Its protein is CSAPRTGAGELFF.

The chain uses TRBV7-2 and TRBJ2-5, with 7 positions matching TRBD2. Germline loops: CDR1 SGHTA, CDR2 FQGNSA. The CDR3 runs to 13 residues. The J segment lost 5 bases and the V segment lost 5 bases, leaving 5 bases of the junction unmatched. CDR3 amino acids: CASSPTSPETQYF. In DNA form, the CDR3 reads TGTGCCAGCAGCCCGACTAGCCCCGAGACCCAGTACTTC.

This clonotype has just a few counts. The chain links TRBV20-1 to TRBJ1-5, with 7 positions matching TRBD1. V was pared by 5 bases and J by 4 bases, with 5 bases of the junction left unmatched. Germline V lookup: CDR1 DFQATT, CDR2 SNEGSKA (reference sequence). The CDR3 has 13 amino acids. Written as DNA, the CDR3 is TGCAGTGCTGGGACAGTTTGGAATCAGCCCCAGCATTTT. Encoded protein: CSAGTVWNQPQHF.

The genes are TRBV11-2 and TRBJ2-3; D may match TRBD1 or TRBD2 (6 bases each). This CDR3 is built from 15 residues. Germline loops: CDR1 SGHAT, CDR2 FQNNGV. V lost 3 bases to trimming and J lost 7 bases, with 17 bases between them. The CDR3 protein is CASSLGKGGWNTQYF. The CDR3 DNA is TGTGCCAGCAGCTTGGGGAAGGGGGGTTGGAATACGCAGTATTTT. The full variable domain, its missing parts supplied by reference TRBV11-2 and TRBJ2-3, is EAGVAQSPRYKIIEKRQSVAFWCNPISGHATLYWYQQILGQGPKLLIQFQNNGVVDDSQLPKDRFSAERLKGVDSTLKIQPAKLEDSAVYLCASSLGKGGWNTQYFGPGTRLTVL.

The sample holds a few counts of this clonotype. V gene TRBV7-2 combines with J gene TRBJ2-7; 7 bases match TRBD2. The trim removed 3 bases at V and 5 bases at J, leaving 16 bases unmatched. This CDR3 comprises 17 residues. Per the germline V gene, CDR1 is SGHTA and CDR2 is FQGNSA. For the CDR3, the DNA is TGTGCCAGCAGCTTGCCCGGGACTACCGATCGCAGGGACGAGCAGTACTTC. It specifies CASSLPGTTDRRDEQYF.

The V call is TRBV2, the J call TRBJ2-5, with 8 bases matching TRBD2. Germline V lookup: CDR1 SNHLY, CDR2 FYNNEI. V lost 4 bases, J lost 5 bases, and 12 bases stayed unmatched. This CDR3 spans 16 amino acids. This CDR3 reads CASSGFGGDLDETQYF. CDR3 coding DNA: TGTGCCAGCAGTGGGTTCGGGGGGGACCTCGACGAGACCCAGTACTTC.

There are a few counts of this clonotype. The gene calls are TRBV6-1 and TRBJ1-4; no firm D call. This CDR3 spans 17 amino acids. Germline V lookup: CDR1 MNHNS, CDR2 SASEGT. Trimming took off 5 bases at V and 0 bases at J, with 16 bases between the two ends. CDR3 coding DNA: TGTGCCAGCAGTCCTTCAAGAGGCGGTGCAACTAATGAAAAACTGTTTTTT. This encodes CASSPSRGGATNEKLFF.

This clonotype turned up a few times. V gene TRBV7-6 combines with J gene TRBJ2-7, with D perhaps TRBD2 (6 bases). CDR1 is SGHVS, CDR2 FNYEAQ, per germline. The length of the CDR3 is 16 residues. Deletions cut 1 base from V and 0 bases from J, with 13 bases between. Here the CDR3 reads CASSLEAGRFSYEQYF. CDR3 bases: TGTGCCAGCAGCTTAGAGGCAGGGAGGTTCTCCTACGAGCAGTACTTC.

This clonotype was counted many times. J is TRBJ1-2 and V is TRBV5-1, with D unclear. In germline, CDR1 is SGHRS, CDR2 YFSETQ. V dropped 0 bases and J dropped 8 bases, with 11 bases sitting between them. The CDR3 has 13 amino acids. CDR3 residues: CASSLDGLGGYTF. The CDR3 DNA is TGCGCCAGCAGCTTGGACGGCCTCGGCGGCTACACCTTC. Looking up the rest from reference TRBV5-1 and TRBJ1-2 gives the full variable domain: KAGVTQTPRYLIKTRGQQVTLSCSPISGHRSVSWYQQTPGQGLQFLFEYFSETQRNKGNFPGRFSGRQFSNSRSEMNVSTLELGDSALYLCASSLDGLGGYTFGSGTRLTVV.

In this sample, this clonotype turned up a few times. This CDR3 is CATSDSWGSNQPQHF. CDR3 DNA sequence: TGTGCCACCAGTGATTCCTGGGGCTCGAATCAGCCCCAGCATTTT. V usage is TRBV24-1 and J usage is TRBJ1-5; tentative D call: TRBD1 (5 bases). Germline assignment: CDR1 KGHDR and CDR2 SFDVKD. There are 15 residues in the CDR3. The ends were cut back, 2 bases at V and 4 bases at J, with 11 bases in the middle.

The genes are TRBV7-2 and TRBJ2-7; 8 bases are shared with TRBD1. Germline V gives CDR1 SGHTA, CDR2 FQGNSA. V gave up 8 bases and J gave up 3 bases; unmatched junction bases: 6. The CDR3 loop spans 13 amino acids. CDR3 DNA: TGTGCCAGCGGAGGACAGGGTATCTACGAGCAGTACTTC. Its translation: CASGGQGIYEQYF. Full variable domain (rest looked up from reference TRBV7-2 and TRBJ2-7): GAGVSQSPSNKVTEKGKDVELRCDPISGHTALYWYRQSLGQGLEFLIYFQGNSAPDKSGLPSDRFSAERTGGSVSTLTIQRTQQEDSAVYLCASGGQGIYEQYFGPGTRLTVT.

A few counts support this clonotype. The chain carries TRBV6-1 and TRBJ2-6; the D gene could be TRBD1 or TRBD2 (5 bases each). V shed 6 bases and J shed 0 bases, with 9 bases lying between them. Germline CDR1 reads MNHNS; CDR2 reads SASEGT. The CDR3 has 15 amino acids. The CDR3 is CASSRGTSGANVLTF. CDR3 coding DNA: TGTGCCAGCAGCCGTGGGACCTCTGGGGCCAACGTCCTGACTTTC.

This clonotype was detected only a few times. The chain employs TRBV9 and TRBJ2-7; 9 bases fit TRBD1. CDR3 length: 14 amino acids. The V and J ends lost 0 bases and 7 bases, in that order; junction bases with no gene match: 5. The germline V gene encodes CDR1 SGDLS and CDR2 YYNGEE. The CDR3 is CASSVEPGQGEQYF. CDR3 sequence (DNA): TGTGCCAGCAGCGTAGAGCCGGGACAGGGAGAGCAGTACTTC.

The chain combines TRBV29-1 with TRBJ2-7; possibly TRBD1 for D (6 bases). Looked up from germline, CDR1 is SQVTM and CDR2 is ANQGSEA. The CDR3 consists of 13 residues. V shed 6 bases and J shed 0 bases, with 12 bases lying between them. The CDR3 spells CSVRDTSSYEQYF. As DNA, the CDR3 is TGCAGCGTCCGGGACACCTCCTCCTACGAGCAGTACTTC.

This clonotype was recorded many times. The J gene is TRBJ1-4, the V gene TRBV7-8; D remains ambiguous. The germline V gene encodes CDR1 SGHVS and CDR2 FQNEAQ. V shed 3 bases and J shed 5 bases, with 7 bases lying between them. The CDR3 sequence is 13 residues long. The CDR3 coding sequence is TGTGCCAGCAGCTTGGACTGGAATGAAAAACTGTTTTTT. Its protein is CASSLDWNEKLFF.

In this sample, this clonotype turned up many times. The V call is TRBV12-3 or TRBV12-4, the J call TRBJ2-7, with D perhaps TRBD1 (5 bases). V was shortened by 8 bases and J by 2 bases, with 10 bases between the two germline ends. CDR3 length equals 12 residues. DNA for the CDR3: TGTGCCAGCGGGCAGGGAACCTACGAGCAGTACTTC. It codes for CASGQGTYEQYF.

This clonotype was counted only a few times. CDR3 region: CSAYRVSGAPDTQYF. In DNA form, the CDR3 reads TGCAGTGCTTACCGCGTTAGCGGGGCGCCAGATACGCAGTATTTT. V gene TRBV20-1 combines with J gene TRBJ2-3; 8 nucleotides align to TRBD2. There are 15 residues in the CDR3. Losses at the gene ends were 5 bases for V and 4 bases for J; bases not matched to a gene: 11. Germline CDR1 reads DFQATT; CDR2 reads SNEGSKA (reference sequence).

The chain employs TRBV20-1 and TRBJ1-1; possible D gene TRBD1, 6 bases. Germline values: CDR1 DFQATT, CDR2 SNEGSKA (reference sequence). Trimming removed 0 bases from V and 7 bases from J, with 12 bases in between. The CDR3 is made up of 13 amino acids. The CDR3 coding sequence is TGCAGTGCTAGAGACAGGGGAGCACATGAAGCTTTCTTT. It encodes CSARDRGAHEAFF.

The chain recombines TRBV20-1 with TRBJ2-1, with TRBD2 matching over 8 bases. The CDR3 covers 16 residues. The V gene end was trimmed by 0 bases and the J gene end by 6 bases; junction bases not matched to a gene: 10. Germline-derived CDR1 and CDR2 are DFQATT and SNEGSKA (reference sequence). The CDR3 region is CSARDPGSGTSNEQFF. The CDR3 DNA reads TGCAGTGCTAGAGACCCAGGCTCCGGGACTAGCAATGAGCAGTTCTTC.

The chain has TRBV20-1 and TRBJ2-3; maybe TRBD2 (5 bases). The V and J ends lost 6 bases and 1 base respectively, with 14 bases between them. Per germline, CDR1 DFQATT and CDR2 SNEGSKA (reference sequence). This CDR3 spans 14 amino acids. CDR3 nucleotide sequence: TGCAGTGCAACCACTAGGTCCGGCACAGATACGCAGTATTTT. Translated: CSATTRSGTDTQYF.